This passage covers 22 T cell receptor beta chains from one sample sequenced in a study of blood T cell repertoires in COVID-19. Clones were read by immunoSEQ multiplex PCR, and TCRdb kept only the in-frame ones, dropping some. The sample lists approximately 32,000 clones; 91% were seen once. Sequenced sample: peripheral blood. These receptor sequences come from a man in his sixties with acute or convalescent COVID-19.

CDR3 residues: CASRTDSATNEKLFF. CDR3 DNA sequence: TGTGCCAGTAGGACAGACAGCGCAACTAATGAAAAACTGTTTTTT. This rearrangement joins TRBV19 to TRBJ1-4, with D perhaps TRBD1 (5 bases). Deletions cut 6 bases from V and 0 bases from J, with 11 bases between. Germline loops: CDR1 LNHDA, CDR2 SQIVND (reference sequence). The CDR3 extends over 15 amino acids.

V and J are TRBV4-2 and TRBJ1-1; TRBD1 is a possible D gene (5 bases). This CDR3 is built from 16 residues. The ends were cut back, 2 bases at V and 0 bases at J, with 13 bases in the middle. Germline assignment: CDR1 LGHNA and CDR2 YNFKEQ. The DNA of the CDR3 is TGTGCCAGCAGCCAACCCAAACAGGCCTTGAACACTGAAGCTTTCTTT. This codes for CASSQPKQALNTEAFF.

The chain has TRBV11-2 and TRBJ1-1, with D possibly TRBD1 on 5 matching bases. Trimming left V 3 bases short and J 10 bases short, with 18 bases between. Per the germline V gene, CDR1 is SGHAT and CDR2 is FQNNGV. The CDR3 has 14 residues. The CDR3 region is CASSLGGGLLGAFF. CDR3 bases: TGTGCCAGCAGCTTGGGGGGGGGTTTGTTGGGAGCTTTCTTT.

The chain recombines TRBV11-2 with TRBJ2-5, with 9 positions matching TRBD2. V lost 0 bases, J lost 4 bases, and 6 bases stayed unmatched. There are 16 residues in the CDR3. Germline CDR1 is SGHAT and CDR2 is FQNNGV. CDR3 sequence: CASSLDFFSGRETQYF. For the CDR3, the DNA is TGTGCCAGCAGCTTAGATTTTTTTAGCGGGAGAGAGACCCAGTACTTC.

The rearrangement links TRBV5-1 to TRBJ2-1, with 15 bases fitting TRBD2. Germline V gene lookup returns CDR1 SGHRS and CDR2 YFSETQ. V was pared by 5 bases and J by 4 bases, with 7 bases of the junction left unmatched. This CDR3 has 17 residues. The CDR3 here is CASRPGTSGRLYNEQFF. Here the CDR3 DNA reads TGCGCCAGCAGACCTGGGACTAGCGGGAGGCTTTACAATGAGCAGTTCTTC.

V gene TRBV27 combines with J gene TRBJ1-1; 10 nucleotides match TRBD1. The V gene end was trimmed by 5 bases and the J gene end by 1 base; junction bases not matched to a gene: 10. This CDR3 has 17 amino acids. Germline CDR1 is MNHEY and CDR2 is SMNVEV (reference sequence). The CDR3 coding sequence is TGTGCCAGCAGTCGCCGGGACAGGGGTGGAACGAACACTGAAGCTTTCTTT. Protein: CASSRRDRGGTNTEAFF.

The rearrangement uses TRBV5-6 and TRBJ2-5, with D possibly being TRBD1 (6 bases). CDR1 is SGHDT, CDR2 YYEEEE, per germline. CDR3 length equals 15 residues. The germline V and J ends were trimmed by 2 bases and 2 bases, with 13 bases remaining between them. CDR3 DNA sequence: TGTGCCAGCAGCTTCGTAGACAGGTCTCAAGAGACCCAGTACTTC. Its translation: CASSFVDRSQETQYF.

The chain combines TRBV3-1 (or the pseudogene TRBV3-2) with TRBJ1-1; D is uncertain. Trimming removed 1 base from V and 5 bases from J, with 8 bases in between. Germline V CDR1 and CDR2: LGHDT, YNNKEL (reference sequence). This CDR3 is 13 amino acids long. CDR3 residues: CASSQVEGTEAFF. The DNA of the CDR3 is TGTGCCAGCAGCCAAGTTGAGGGTACTGAAGCTTTCTTT.

This chain uses TRBV18 with TRBJ2-2, with D perhaps TRBD1 (5 bases). V was trimmed by 3 bases and J by 2 bases, leaving 10 bases between them. Germline CDR1 reads KGHSH; CDR2 reads LQKENI. This CDR3 region has 15 residues. The CDR3 DNA follows: TGTGCCAGCTCACCGAGGCAGGGAAACACCGGGGAGCTGTTTTTT. Protein sequence: CASSPRQGNTGELFF.

The CDR3 reads CASSPPKGSVRDTQYF. The CDR3 DNA reads TGTGCCAGCAGCCCACCAAAGGGTAGCGTGAGAGATACGCAGTATTTT. The rearrangement links TRBV5-4 to TRBJ2-3, with D possibly being TRBD2 (5 bases). The CDR3 is 16 residues long. Germline V gives CDR1 SGHNT, CDR2 YYREEE (reference sequence). V lost 4 bases, J lost 5 bases, and 20 bases lay in between.

V gene TRBV30 combines with J gene TRBJ1-6; 8 nucleotides agree with TRBD1. The CDR3 consists of 13 residues. V was clipped by 4 bases and J by 9 bases; unmatched bases: 5. Germline V gives CDR1 GTSNPN, CDR2 SVGIG (reference sequence). CDR3 in DNA: TGTGCCTGGAATCGGGACAGGCCTTCACCCCTCCACTTT. Protein product: CAWNRDRPSPLHF.

The chain carries TRBV11-3 and TRBJ1-1; unclear D gene. With 1 base removed from V and 10 bases from J, the gap between germline ends came to 16 bases. Germline CDR1 reads SGHNT; CDR2 reads YENEEA. CDR3 length equals 14 residues. CDR3 amino acids: CASSLVNSGDGAFF. CDR3 DNA sequence: TGTGCCAGCAGCTTAGTAAATTCGGGTGATGGAGCTTTCTTT. Full variable domain (outside the CDR3, taken from reference TRBV11-3 and TRBJ1-1): EAGVVQSPRYKIIEKKQPVAFWCNPISGHNTLYWYLQNLGQGPELLIRYENEEAVDDSQLPKDRFSAERLKGVDSTLKIQPAELGDSAVYLCASSLVNSGDGAFFGQGTRLTVV.

The chain employs TRBV7-9 and TRBJ2-2; a weak D match, TRBD2 (5 bases). The V and J ends lost 9 bases and 0 bases respectively, with 11 bases between them. Germline V gene data show CDR1 as SEHNR and CDR2 as FQNEAQ (reference sequence). This CDR3 spans 14 amino acids. The CDR3 nucleotides are TGTGCCAGTCGGGAAGATTCGAACACCGGGGAGCTGTTTTTT. Amino acids: CASREDSNTGELFF.

The chain joins TRBV29-1 to TRBJ1-6, with D perhaps matching TRBD1 (6 bases). This CDR3 comprises 13 residues. Trimming removed 5 bases at V and 5 bases at J, with 10 bases between. Germline CDR1 SQVTM, CDR2 ANQGSEA. The CDR3 loop reads CSVSTGNNSPLHF. The CDR3 DNA follows: TGCAGCGTTTCCACAGGGAATAATTCACCCCTCCACTTT. The complete variable domain, with remaining parts taken from reference TRBV29-1 and TRBJ1-6, reads SAVISQKPSRDICQRGTSLTIQCQVDSQVTMMFWYRQQPGQSLTLIATANQGSEATYESGFVIDKFPISRPNLTFSTLTVSNMSPEDSSIYLCSVSTGNNSPLHFGNGTRLTVT.

This sequence joins TRBV18 and TRBJ1-1; D is perhaps TRBD1 (5 bases). Trimming removed 2 bases at V and 6 bases at J, with 10 bases between. The CDR3 runs 13 residues. Germline assignment: CDR1 KGHSH and CDR2 LQKENI. CDR3 amino acids: CASSPIPGAEAFF. DNA of the CDR3: TGTGCCAGCTCACCAATCCCGGGGGCTGAAGCTTTCTTT. Looking up the rest from reference TRBV18 and TRBJ1-1 gives the full variable domain: NAGVMQNPRHLVRRRGQEARLRCSPMKGHSHVYWYRQLPEEGLKFMVYLQKENIIDESGMPKERFSAEFPKEGPSILRIQQVVRGDSAAYFCASSPIPGAEAFFGQGTRLTVV.

V usage is TRBV20-1 and J usage is TRBJ2-1; D not resolved. The CDR3 has 11 residues. Germline V gene data show CDR1 as DFQATT and CDR2 as SNEGSKA (reference sequence). V was trimmed by 3 bases and J by 5 bases, leaving 5 bases between them. The CDR3 sequence is CSASADNEQFF. DNA of the CDR3: TGCAGTGCTAGTGCCGACAATGAGCAGTTCTTC.

This clone was seen a single time. The chain recombines TRBV6-5 with TRBJ2-7; D perhaps matches TRBD1 (6 bases). Germline-derived CDR1 and CDR2 are MNHEY and SVGAGI. The length of the CDR3 is 14 residues. Trimming pared 9 bases from V and 0 bases from J, leaving 15 bases between. Written as DNA, the CDR3 is TGTGCCAGTTCCCGGACAGTCGCCTCCTACGAGCAGTACTTC. This sequence encodes CASSRTVASYEQYF.

The chain has TRBV19 and TRBJ1-4; possibly TRBD1 for D (6 bases). This CDR3 comprises 15 residues. The germline gives CDR1 LNHDA, CDR2 SQIVND (reference sequence). V was shortened by 2 bases and J by 7 bases, with 14 bases between the two germline ends. The CDR3 DNA reads as TGTGCCAGTAGTATACGGGGGGGCTTAGTTGAAAAACTGTTTTTT. Translation gives CASSIRGGLVEKLFF.

The V gene is TRBV19, the J gene TRBJ1-4; weak D call: TRBD1 (5 bases). Germline lookup yields CDR1 LNHDA and CDR2 SQIVND (reference sequence). This CDR3 has 14 amino acids. Trimming shortened V by 5 bases and J by 3 bases, and 10 bases separated the two germline ends. DNA for the CDR3: TGTGCCAGTAGTTTAGGGACTCCTAATGAAAAACTGTTTTTT. This gives the protein CASSLGTPNEKLFF.

The rearrangement uses TRBV18 and TRBJ1-4, with 9 positions matching TRBD1. The J segment lost 1 base and the V segment lost 6 bases, leaving 6 bases of the junction unmatched. CDR3 size: 16 residues. Germline values: CDR1 KGHSH, CDR2 LQKENI. CDR3 DNA sequence: TGTGCCAGCTCGCAACAGGGGGCAGGAACTAATGAAAAACTGTTTTTT. This codes for CASSQQGAGTNEKLFF.

This chain links TRBV2 with TRBJ1-1; 8 bases match TRBD1. The CDR3 spans 14 residues. Losses at the gene ends were 6 bases for V and 4 bases for J; bases not matched to a gene: 7. The germline gives CDR1 SNHLY, CDR2 FYNNEI. CDR3 DNA sequence: TGTGCCAGCAGCCCCGACAGGGGAGCCACTGAAGCTTTCTTT. Amino acid sequence: CASSPDRGATEAFF.

This chain links TRBV19 with TRBJ1-1; TRBD1 matches 9 bases. Germline V gene lookup returns CDR1 LNHDA and CDR2 SQIVND (reference sequence). The CDR3 extends over 16 amino acids. V lost 6 bases and J lost 0; bases outside the gene matches: 8. The CDR3 DNA reads TGTGCCAGTAGCAGGACAGGGGCCTTTATGAACACTGAAGCTTTCTTT. It yields the protein CASSRTGAFMNTEAFF.